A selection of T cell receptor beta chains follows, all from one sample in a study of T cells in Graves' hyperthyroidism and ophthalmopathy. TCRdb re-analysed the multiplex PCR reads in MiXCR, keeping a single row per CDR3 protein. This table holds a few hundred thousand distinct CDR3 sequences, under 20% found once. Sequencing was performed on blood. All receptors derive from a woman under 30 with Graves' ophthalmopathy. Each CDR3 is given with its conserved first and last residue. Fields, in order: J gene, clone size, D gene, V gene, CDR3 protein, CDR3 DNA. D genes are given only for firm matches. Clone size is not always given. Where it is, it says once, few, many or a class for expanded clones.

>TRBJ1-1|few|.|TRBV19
CASSIRVNTEAFF
TGTGCCAGTAGTATTCGAGTGAACACTGAAGCTTTCTTT
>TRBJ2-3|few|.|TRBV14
CASSQVTGPTDTQYF
TGTGCCAGCAGCCAAGTCACCGGGCCCACAGATACGCAGTATTTT
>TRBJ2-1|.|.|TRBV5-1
CASSTRRKGFSDEQFF
TGTGCCAGCAGCACTAGGAGGAAAGGGTTTTCGGATGAGCAGTTCTTC
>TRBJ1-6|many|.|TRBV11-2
CASSLQLYNSPLHF
TGTGCCAGCAGCTTACAGCTCTATAATTCACCCCTCCACTTT
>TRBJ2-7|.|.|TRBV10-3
CAISESTSSSYEQYF
TGTGCCATCAGTGAGTCGACATCGAGCTCCTACGAGCAGTACTTC
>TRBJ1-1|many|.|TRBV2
CASSEYTGRTEAFF
TGTGCCAGCAGTGAATATACAGGGAGGACTGAAGCTTTCTTT
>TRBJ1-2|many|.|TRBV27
CASSLRGGHYTF
TGTGCCAGCAGTTTACGTGGCGGCCACTACACCTTC
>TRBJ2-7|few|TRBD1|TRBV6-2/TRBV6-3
CASTSGQGFAYEQYF
TGTGCCAGCACCTCGGGACAGGGGTTTGCCTACGAGCAGTACTTC
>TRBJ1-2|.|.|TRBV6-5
CASSYDQGYGYTF
TGTGCCAGCAGTTACGACCAGGGCTATGGCTACACCTTC
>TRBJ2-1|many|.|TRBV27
CASSSLGYNEQFF
TGTGCCAGCAGTTCACTAGGTTACAATGAGCAGTTCTTC
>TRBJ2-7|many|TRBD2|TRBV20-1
CSARARTSGDEQYF
TGCAGTGCTAGAGCCAGGACTAGCGGCGACGAGCAGTACTTC
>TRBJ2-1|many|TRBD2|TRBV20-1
CSARVGRGGRIEQFF
TGCAGTGCTAGAGTTGGGCGGGGGGGCCGAATTGAGCAGTTCTTC
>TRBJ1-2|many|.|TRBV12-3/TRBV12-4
CASSLKGLDYGYTF
TGTGCCAGCAGTTTGAAGGGGCTCGACTATGGCTACACCTTC
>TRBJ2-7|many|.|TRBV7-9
CASSFVGFGRTYEQYF
TGTGCCAGCAGCTTTGTAGGATTCGGCAGAACCTACGAGCAGTACTTC
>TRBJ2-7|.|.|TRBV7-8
CASSLTTRLVSYEQYF
TGTGCCAGCAGCTTAACAACACGACTAGTGTCCTACGAGCAGTACTTC
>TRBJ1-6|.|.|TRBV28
CATQAGLRNSPLHF
TGTGCCACCCAAGCGGGATTAAGAAATTCACCCCTCCACTTT
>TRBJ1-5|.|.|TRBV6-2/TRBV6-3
CASSYYRQDPYKPQHF
TGTGCCAGCAGTTATTATCGTCAGGACCCCTATAAGCCCCAGCATTTT
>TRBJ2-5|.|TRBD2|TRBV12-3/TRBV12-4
CASTGELAGETQYF
TGTGCCAGCACGGGAGAGCTAGCGGGAGAGACCCAGTACTTC
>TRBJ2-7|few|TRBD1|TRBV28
CASRKMTGAADGIEQYF
TGTGCCAGCAGAAAGATGACAGGGGCCGCTGACGGGATCGAGCAGTACTTC
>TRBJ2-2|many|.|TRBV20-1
CSASSIGANTGELFF
TGCAGTGCTAGCTCGATCGGGGCGAACACCGGGGAGCTGTTTTTT
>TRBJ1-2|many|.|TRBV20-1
CSARGWYGYTF
TGCAGTGCTAGAGGCTGGTATGGCTACACCTTC
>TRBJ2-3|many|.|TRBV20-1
CSAPNLRTTFTDTQYF
TGCAGTGCTCCGAACTTAAGGACAACCTTCACAGATACGCAGTATTTT
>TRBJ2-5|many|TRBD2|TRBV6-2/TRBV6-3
CASSSSGSPAVGSQYF
TGTGCCAGCAGTTCTAGCGGGAGCCCGGCTGTGGGGTCCCAGTACTTC
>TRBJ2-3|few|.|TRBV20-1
CSAKIQAKVPDTQYF
TGCAGTGCCAAGATCCAGGCGAAGGTCCCAGATACGCAGTATTTT
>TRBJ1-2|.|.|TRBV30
CAWNPGAGYTF
TGTGCCTGGAACCCGGGGGCCGGCTACACCTTC
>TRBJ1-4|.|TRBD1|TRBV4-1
CASGDRPTNEKLFF
TGCGCCAGCGGGGACAGGCCAACTAATGAAAAACTGTTTTTT
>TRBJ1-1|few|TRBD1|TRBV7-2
CASSLDRGLEAFF
TGTGCCAGCAGCTTAGACAGGGGCCTTGAAGCTTTCTTT
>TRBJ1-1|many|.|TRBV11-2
CASSLEGDFNTEAFF
TGTGCCAGCAGCTTAGAGGGAGATTTCAACACTGAAGCTTTCTTT
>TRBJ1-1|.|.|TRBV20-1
CSARLTAGSTEAFF
TGCAGTGCTAGACTCACAGCAGGGAGCACTGAAGCTTTCTTT
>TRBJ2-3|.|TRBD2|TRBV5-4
CAYYSSGGTDTQYF
TGTGCTTATTATTCTAGCGGGGGCACAGATACGCAGTATTTT
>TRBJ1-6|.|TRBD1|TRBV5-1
CASSLNRGTGSPLHF
TGCGCCAGCAGCTTGAACAGGGGCACTGGTTCACCCCTCCACTTT
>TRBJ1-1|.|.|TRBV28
CASSLLKVGSTEAFF
TGTGCCAGCAGTCTATTAAAGGTCGGGAGCACTGAAGCTTTCTTT
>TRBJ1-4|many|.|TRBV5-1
CASSPPEAKLFF
TGCGCCAGCAGCCCGCCTGAAGCAAAACTGTTTTTT
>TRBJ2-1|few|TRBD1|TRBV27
CASSLGAGGNEQFF
TGTGCCAGCAGTTTGGGGGCAGGGGGCAATGAGCAGTTCTTC
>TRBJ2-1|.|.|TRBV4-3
CASSQDSDSYNEQFF
TGCGCCAGCAGCCAAGATAGCGATTCCTACAATGAGCAGTTCTTC
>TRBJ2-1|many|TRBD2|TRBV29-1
CSVGGLAGGRVSYNEQFF
TGCAGCGTTGGTGGTCTAGCGGGAGGAAGGGTCTCCTACAATGAGCAGTTCTTC
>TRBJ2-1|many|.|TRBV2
CASSLARGSTYEQFF
TGTGCCAGCAGCCTAGCTCGAGGGTCCACATATGAGCAGTTCTTC